This T cell receptor beta chain was retrieved from a study of blood T cells in healthy people across ages. About this clonotype itself: The antigen is undetermined.

The CDR3 length is 14 residues. Germline lookup yields CDR1 DFQATT and CDR2 SNEGSKA (reference sequence). V trimming: 3 bases; J trimming: 6 bases; junction bases outside the gene matches: 3. It was with a sample-barcoded 5' primer and a J-beta primer mix that a second PCR of roughly 7 to 12 cycles was run. MiXCR, run by TCRdb on the 5' RACE reads, gives a single entry per CDR3 protein. This sample has hundreds of thousands of distinct CDR3 sequences, with 50% to 65% found just once. Notes on the study in general: Samples with more naive T cells showed higher observed beta diversity.

Donors were healthy Caucasian individuals from Russia aged about 6 to 95. Donors gave 8.5 to 10 milliliters of peripheral blood apiece. PBMCs, at least 7 million per sample, were isolated. What was sequenced was blood. The clonotype comes from an older man in good health. The genes are TRBV20-1 and TRBJ2-1; 12 bases align to TRBD2. The CDR3 nucleotides read TGCAGTGCTAGTTCTAGCGGGAGGGGCAATGAGCAGTTCTTC. Its translation is CSASSSGRGNEQFF.